Listed here are 24 T cell receptor beta chains from one sample, sequenced in a study of identical twins. TCRdb reanalysed the 5' RACE reads using MiXCR and keeps one entry per CDR3 protein. The sample holds about 890,000 distinct CDR3 sequences; 9% to 15% are singletons and the top ten take about 1.6%. These data also formed part of another study, on yellow fever vaccine responses in identical twins.

The sequenced sample consisted of PBMCs. The source is a woman aged 18-29 years in good health.

V usage is TRBV28 and J usage is TRBJ2-5; D call uncertain. Trimming shortened V by 3 bases and J by 2 bases, and 13 bases separated the two germline ends. From germline, CDR1 is MDHEN and CDR2 SYDVKM. The CDR3 covers 15 residues. CDR3 DNA sequence: TGTGCCAGCAGTTTCCTCCAGGTTGGGCAAGAGACCCAGTACTTC. As protein: CASSFLQVGQETQYF.

In this sample, this clonotype turned up a few times. The V and J genes are TRBV7-6 and TRBJ2-1, with D perhaps TRBD1 (6 bases). The CDR3 is made up of 12 amino acids. The germline V gene encodes CDR1 SGHVS and CDR2 FNYEAQ. V lost 7 bases, J lost 5 bases, and 9 bases lay in between. The CDR3 nucleotides are TGTGCCAGCACCCAGGGGAACAATGAGCAGTTCTTC. Translating it yields CASTQGNNEQFF.

This clonotype came up a few times. The genes are TRBV20-1 and TRBJ1-1, with D uncertain. Trimming stripped 4 bases from V and 3 bases from J, with 15 bases between. CDR3 size: 14 residues. CDR1 is DFQATT, CDR2 SNEGSKA, per germline (reference sequence). The CDR3 region is CSATPTYRDTEAFF. Here the CDR3 DNA reads TGCAGTGCTACCCCCACCTACCGGGACACTGAAGCTTTCTTT.

This clonotype was observed a few times. V and J are TRBV12-3 or TRBV12-4 and TRBJ2-7; the match to TRBD1 covers 9 bases. The CDR3 spans 12 residues. V shed 4 bases and J 8 bases; nucleotides not matched to a gene: 3. The CDR3 DNA reads as TGTGCCAGCAGTTCCGGGACAGGGAAGCAGTACGTC. Translation: CASSSGTGKQYV.

V is TRBV6-2 or TRBV6-3 and J is TRBJ2-7, with 9 nucleotides matching TRBD1. Per the germline V gene, CDR1 is MNHEY and CDR2 is SVGEGT. J gave up 3 bases and V 7 bases, and 1 base lay outside the gene matches. This CDR3 contains 12 residues. CDR3 loop: CASTDRGYEQYV. The DNA for the CDR3 is TGTGCCAGCACGGACAGGGGCTACGAGCAGTACGTC.

The sample holds a few counts of this clonotype. The chain employs TRBV27 and TRBJ1-5; D remains ambiguous. Germline values: CDR1 MNHEY, CDR2 SMNVEV (reference sequence). V gave up 6 bases and J gave up 3 bases, with 15 bases separating them. The CDR3 extends over 15 amino acids. The CDR3 DNA is TGTGCCAGCAGCCCACTCGGGGTTGTCAATCAGCCCCAGCATTTT. Translated: CASSPLGVVNQPQHF.

The table lists this clonotype with a few counts. The V and J genes are TRBV7-3 and TRBJ2-7; 13 nucleotides align to TRBD2. Germline-derived CDR1 and CDR2 are SGHTA and FQGTGA. Losses at the gene ends were 5 bases for V and 7 bases for J; bases not matched to a gene: 5. This CDR3 has 14 amino acids. The CDR3 loop reads CASSPGLAGEEQYF. The CDR3 DNA is TGTGCCAGCAGCCCCGGACTAGCGGGAGAGGAGCAGTACTTC. Variable domain in full (rest from reference TRBV7-3 and TRBJ2-7): GAGVSQTPSNKVTEKGKYVELRCDPISGHTALYWYRQSLGQGPEFLIYFQGTGAADDSGLPNDRFFAVRPEGSVSTLKIQRTERGDSAVYLCASSPGLAGEEQYFGPGTRLTVT.

The chain combines TRBV29-1 with TRBJ1-5, with a possible D match to TRBD1 (5 bases). There are 13 residues in the CDR3. CDR1 and CDR2 from the germline V gene are SQVTM and ANQGSEA. V was trimmed by 4 bases and J by 7 bases, leaving 14 bases between them. In DNA form, the CDR3 reads TGCAGCGTTGGGGTTGGGGGAGGCCAGCCCCAGCATTTT. Its translation is CSVGVGGGQPQHF. Full variable domain (remainder filled in from reference TRBV29-1 and TRBJ1-5): SAVISQKPSRDICQRGTSLTIQCQVDSQVTMMFWYRQQPGQSLTLIATANQGSEATYESGFVIDKFPISRPNLTFSTLTVSNMSPEDSSIYLCSVGVGGGQPQHFGDGTRLSIL.

A word on this clonotype: An end of the junction differs from the germline gene, which may be a read error. The gene calls are TRBV3-1 and TRBJ2-7; 7 nucleotides line up with TRBD2. This CDR3 comprises 17 residues. Germline V gene lookup returns CDR1 LGHDT and CDR2 YNNKEL (reference sequence). The CDR3 loop reads CATSPSMRAGAPHEQYF. As DNA, the CDR3 is TGTGCCACCAGCCCAAGTATGAGGGCGGGAGCTCCCCACGAGCAGTACTTC.

The CDR3 coding sequence is TGTGCCATCAGTGAGTCCGTGGGACAAGTCACAGATACGCAGTATTTT. This gives the protein CAISESVGQVTDTQYF. The rearrangement uses TRBV10-3 and TRBJ2-3; tentatively, D is TRBD1 (6 bases). With 0 bases removed from V and 2 bases from J, the gap between germline ends came to 12 bases. The germline V gene has CDR1 ENHRY and CDR2 SYGVKD. The CDR3 runs 16 residues.

The chain uses TRBV24-1 and TRBJ2-1, with 8 bases identical to TRBD2. CDR1 and CDR2 (germline): KGHDR, SFDVKD. The CDR3 has 16 amino acids. Trimming took 3 bases from V and 2 from J; bases not matched to a gene: 5. CDR3 sequence (DNA): TGTGCCACCAGTGATCGGACTAGCTTAACCTACAATGAGCAGTTCTTC. This encodes CATSDRTSLTYNEQFF.

This clonotype occurred a few times. The gene calls are TRBV6-1 and TRBJ2-3; 9 bases agree with TRBD1. The V gene end was trimmed by 6 bases and the J gene end by 0 bases; junction bases not matched to a gene: 10. The length of the CDR3 is 17 residues. In germline, CDR1 is MNHNS, CDR2 SASEGT. CDR3 protein: CASSPIGQGLSTDTQYF. The CDR3 coding sequence is TGTGCCAGCAGCCCCATAGGACAGGGGCTTAGCACAGATACGCAGTATTTT.

The chain carries TRBV14 and TRBJ2-2, with D uncertain. This CDR3 contains 16 residues. Germline loops: CDR1 SGHDN, CDR2 FVKESK. Trimming stripped 1 base from V and 1 base from J, with 10 bases between. The CDR3, as DNA: TGTGCCAGCAGCCAAGTTAATTCCCAGAACACCGGGGAGCTGTTTTTT. This sequence encodes CASSQVNSQNTGELFF.

This clonotype has at least ten counts. The V gene is TRBV12-3 or TRBV12-4, the J gene TRBJ2-7; D perhaps matches TRBD2 (6 bases). V was cut by 1 base and J by 4 bases, with 8 bases left in between. The CDR3 consists of 13 residues. The chain's CDR3 is CASSLGLAYEQYF. CDR3 coding DNA: TGTGCCAGCAGTTTAGGGCTAGCGTACGAGCAGTACTTC.

The genes are TRBV5-6 and TRBJ2-1, with D perhaps matching TRBD2 (6 bases). The CDR3 is 15 residues long. CDR1 is SGHDT, CDR2 YYEEEE, per germline. The ends were cut back, 2 bases at V and 8 bases at J, with 17 bases in the middle. CDR3 nucleotides: TGTGCCAGCAGCTTTTTTGCCGGGAGTGGCTATGAGCAGTTCTTC. It encodes CASSFFAGSGYEQFF. Together with reference TRBV5-6 and TRBJ2-1, the CDR3 gives the full variable domain: DAGVTQSPTHLIKTRGQQVTLRCSPKSGHDTVSWYQQALGQGPQFIFQYYEEEERQRGNFPDRFSGHQFPNYSSELNVNALLLGDSALYLCASSFFAGSGYEQFFGPGTRLTVL.

This clonotype was seen only a few times. The gene calls are TRBV2 and TRBJ2-2, with a possible D match to TRBD2 (6 bases). CDR3 length: 14 residues. Germline V gives CDR1 SNHLY, CDR2 FYNNEI. The germline V and J ends were trimmed by 6 bases and 4 bases, with 12 bases remaining between them. The CDR3 DNA follows: TGTGCCAGCAGCGGCGGGGTAACCACCGGGGAGCTGTTTTTT. This gives the protein CASSGGVTTGELFF.

The table lists this clonotype with a few counts. The chain uses TRBV25-1 and TRBJ2-1, with TRBD1 matching 9 bases. J lost 6 bases, V lost 4 bases, and 1 base had no gene match. Germline V gene data show CDR1 as MGHDK and CDR2 as SYGVNS. CDR3 length: 13 residues. This CDR3 reads CASSAQGANEQFF. The CDR3 DNA sequence: TGTGCCAGCAGTGCACAGGGGGCCAATGAGCAGTTCTTC.

CDR3 sequence (DNA): TGTGCCACCAGCAGATCCCCAGGGGGTGCGGCCAAAAACATTCAGTACTTC. Its translation: CATSRSPGGAAKNIQYF. The V and J genes are TRBV15 and TRBJ2-4, with 7 bases aligning to TRBD1. The CDR3 totals 17 residues. V gave up 2 bases and J gave up 1 base; unmatched junction bases: 8. Looked up from germline, CDR1 is LNHNV and CDR2 is YYDKDF (reference sequence).

This clonotype was observed a few times. The V gene is TRBV12-3 or TRBV12-4, the J gene TRBJ2-7; no firm D call. This CDR3 spans 16 amino acids. V was pared by 6 bases and J by 7 bases, with 25 bases between. CDR3 nucleotides: TGTGCCAGCAGCCCTAGTCGGGCCGCCGTCTACTTTGAGCAGTACTTC. It is translated as CASSPSRAAVYFEQYF.

This clonotype appeared many times. The genes are TRBV12-3 or TRBV12-4 and TRBJ2-5; the D is unclear. CDR3 length: 15 amino acids. V was shortened by 5 bases and J by 1 base, with 14 bases between the two germline ends. DNA for the CDR3: TGTGCCAGCAGTCTACAGTTGAATTCCCAAGAGACCCAGTACTTC. It yields the protein CASSLQLNSQETQYF.

This clonotype showed up just a few times. The chain joins TRBV12-3 or TRBV12-4 to TRBJ1-5; TRBD1 matches 9 bases. V was pared by 3 bases and J by 2 bases, with 5 bases of the junction left unmatched. The CDR3 length is 16 residues. The CDR3 sequence is CASSFGTGNRNQPQHF. CDR3 nucleotide sequence: TGTGCCAGCAGTTTTGGGACAGGGAATCGCAATCAGCCCCAGCATTTT.

The gene calls are TRBV20-1 and TRBJ2-1, with a tentative D call TRBD2 (7 bases). Trimming cost V 3 bases and J 4 bases, with 16 bases left between them. The germline CDR1 and CDR2 sequences are DFQATT and SNEGSKA (reference sequence). This CDR3 is built from 15 residues. The CDR3 loop is CSARRAGAFYNEQFF. Here the CDR3 DNA reads TGCAGTGCTAGGCGCGCGGGGGCCTTTTACAATGAGCAGTTCTTC.

This clonotype was found a few times. The rearrangement links TRBV5-1 to TRBJ2-7; TRBD2 matches at 7 bases. The CDR3 is made up of 15 amino acids. The germline gives CDR1 SGHRS, CDR2 YFSETQ. The V and J ends lost 0 bases and 3 bases, in that order; junction bases with no gene match: 6. The CDR3 DNA sequence: TGCGCCAGCAGCTTGGGCGGGAGTGCCCTCTACGAGCAGTACTTC. It yields the protein CASSLGGSALYEQYF. Combining the CDR3 with reference TRBV5-1 and TRBJ2-7 gives the whole variable domain KAGVTQTPRYLIKTRGQQVTLSCSPISGHRSVSWYQQTPGQGLQFLFEYFSETQRNKGNFPGRFSGRQFSNSRSEMNVSTLELGDSALYLCASSLGGSALYEQYFGPGTRLTVT.

This chain joins TRBV28 and TRBJ2-7; D ambiguous. Germline V lookup: CDR1 MDHEN, CDR2 SYDVKM. The CDR3 has 14 amino acids. V shed 5 bases and J shed 5 bases, with 16 bases lying between them. CDR3 sequence (DNA): TGTGCCAGCAGTCAAAGCCTGGTTAGGGACGAGCAGTACTTC. Translating gives CASSQSLVRDEQYF.